The 6 T cell receptor beta chains listed next were all sequenced from one sample in a study of radiotherapy plus CTLA-4 blockade in lung cancer. Generated by immunoSEQ multiplex PCR, the TCRdb table keeps only in-frame clones and is missing some. The sample records tens of thousands of clones, 60% to 80% being singletons. The sample here was peripheral blood, taken from a patient treated with radiotherapy plus ipilimumab. Receptors originate from a human donor with non-small cell lung cancer who had a complete response to radiotherapy plus ipilimumab.

This chain connects TRBV2 to TRBJ2-1, with a possible D match to TRBD2 (6 bases). CDR1 and CDR2 from the germline V gene are SNHLY and FYNNEI. The CDR3 contains 15 residues. The V end was cut by 7 bases, the J end by 5 bases, with 18 bases between. CDR3 loop: CASTRPLARDNEQFF. CDR3 DNA: TGTGCCAGCACTCGCCCACTAGCTAGGGACAATGAGCAGTTCTTC.

This clone is a singleton in its sample. V gene TRBV9 combines with J gene TRBJ1-5; the match to TRBD1 covers 8 bases. Germline values: CDR1 SGDLS, CDR2 YYNGEE. CDR3 length equals 14 residues. The V and J ends lost 1 base and 6 bases, in that order; junction bases with no gene match: 3. CDR3 sequence reads: CASSVQGAGQPQHF. The CDR3 DNA is TGTGCCAGCAGCGTACAGGGGGCAGGTCAGCCCCAGCATTTT.

This clone was counted only a few times. J is TRBJ1-3 and V is TRBV19; D uncertain. Germline V gene lookup returns CDR1 LNHDA and CDR2 SQIVND (reference sequence). The ends were cut back, 5 bases at V and 4 bases at J, with 12 bases in the middle. CDR3 length equals 14 residues. The CDR3 loop is CASSLPTRGNTIYF. DNA of the CDR3: TGTGCCAGTAGTCTCCCCACGAGAGGAAACACCATATATTTT.

This clone occurred a few times. This chain joins TRBV28 and TRBJ1-5; weak D call: TRBD1 (5 bases). The germline V gene encodes CDR1 MDHEN and CDR2 SYDVKM. V was trimmed by 2 bases and J by 4 bases, leaving 12 bases between them. This CDR3 is 15 amino acids long. The CDR3 spells CASSLAIQGNQPQHF. DNA for the CDR3: TGTGCCAGCAGTTTAGCAATCCAGGGTAATCAGCCCCAGCATTTT. The complete variable domain, with remaining parts taken from reference TRBV28 and TRBJ1-5, reads DVKVTQSSRYLVKRTGEKVFLECVQDMDHENMFWYRQDPGLGLRLIYFSYDVKMKEKGDIPEGYSVSREKKERFSLILESASTNQTSMYLCASSLAIQGNQPQHFGDGTRLSIL.

The chain carries TRBV28 and TRBJ1-5; TRBD1 matches 8 bases. V shed 10 bases, J shed 6 bases, and the junction held 14 bases outside the gene matches. Germline CDR1 is MDHEN and CDR2 is SYDVKM. The CDR3 runs 15 residues. DNA for the CDR3: TGTGCCACCACATACCAGGGGGCCCTTCGTCAGCCCCAGCATTTT. The encoded protein is CATTYQGALRQPQHF. The variable domain in full, with the rest retrieved from reference TRBV28 and TRBJ1-5, is DVKVTQSSRYLVKRTGEKVFLECVQDMDHENMFWYRQDPGLGLRLIYFSYDVKMKEKGDIPEGYSVSREKKERFSLILESASTNQTSMYLCATTYQGALRQPQHFGDGTRLSIL.

This clone was observed a handful of times. The rearrangement joins TRBV19 to TRBJ1-5; the match to TRBD1 covers 8 bases. Per the germline V gene, CDR1 is LNHDA and CDR2 is SQIVND (reference sequence). The CDR3 is made up of 15 amino acids. Germline trimming cut 2 bases from V and 6 bases from J; bases unmatched to any gene: 6. The CDR3 protein is CASSIRAGGGQPQHF. The CDR3 DNA sequence: TGTGCCAGTAGTATAAGGGCAGGGGGCGGTCAGCCCCAGCATTTT.